A selection of T cell receptor beta chains follows, all from one sample in a study of blood T cell repertoires in COVID-19. Sequenced by immunoSEQ multiplex PCR; TCRdb stores in-frame clones only, minus some. The sample consists of more than 90,000 clones, 65% to 80% of them appearing once. Sequenced input: peripheral blood. The receptors were sampled from a man aged 50-59 years with acute or convalescent COVID-19. CDR3s include the opening cysteine and the closing phenylalanine or tryptophan. D genes are given only for firm matches. For some rows the clone size is stated as once, few or many, or as a class when expanded; others skip it.

CASQSGSANTGELFF,TGTGCCAGCCAAAGCGGGAGCGCTAACACCGGGGAGCTGTTTTTT,TRBD2,-,TRBV19,TRBJ2-2
CASSLAISGNYGYTF,TGTGCCAGCAGCTTGGCCATCTCGGGGAACTATGGCTACACCTTC,-,-,TRBV5-4,TRBJ1-2
CASRNPGTGDQPQHF,TGTGCCAGCAGAAACCCCGGGACAGGGGATCAGCCCCAGCATTTT,TRBD1,few,TRBV6-5,TRBJ1-5
CASSVTGIEAFF,TGTGCCAGCAGCGTGACAGGTATTGAAGCTTTCTTT,-,-,TRBV5-6,TRBJ1-1
CSAGTSPSSYNEQFF,TGCAGCGCTGGGACTTCGCCAAGCTCCTACAATGAGCAGTTCTTC,-,-,TRBV29-1,TRBJ2-1
CASGLGQGPGYTF,TGTGCTAGTGGTTTGGGGCAGGGCCCGGGCTACACCTTC,-,-,TRBV12-5,TRBJ1-2
CASSLGSLNNQPQHF,TGTGCCAGCAGTTTAGGGTCACTAAACAATCAGCCCCAGCATTTT,-,-,TRBV28,TRBJ1-5
CASRPSPPGLDLQYF,TGTGCCAGCAGGCCATCACCCCCGGGACTAGATTTGCAGTACTTC,TRBD2,-,TRBV28,TRBJ2-7
CASRPGQGGSPLHF,TGCGCCAGCAGACCCGGACAGGGAGGATCACCCCTCCACTTT,TRBD1,-,TRBV5-1,TRBJ1-6
CASGIGGQPQHF,TGTGCTAGTGGTATCGGGGGGCAGCCCCAGCATTTT,-,-,TRBV12-5,TRBJ1-5
CASSYSREPNYGYTF,TGTGCCAGCAGTTACTCTCGCGAACCTAACTATGGCTACACCTTC,-,-,TRBV6-5,TRBJ1-2
CASSLVGTGGDGYTF,TGCGCCAGCAGCTTGGTGGGGACAGGGGGCGATGGCTACACCTTC,TRBD1,-,TRBV5-1,TRBJ1-2
CASSPGTGNTIYF,TGTGCCAGCAGCCCAGGAACTGGAAACACCATATATTTT,-,-,TRBV21-1,TRBJ1-3
CASSPSLYSYTF,TGTGCCAGCAGCCCAAGCTTATATAGCTACACCTTC,-,-,TRBV3-1/TRBV3-2,TRBJ1-2
CASSMGGTQYF,TGTGCCAGTAGTATGGGGGGGACCCAGTACTTC,-,-,TRBV19,TRBJ2-5
CSATGYGEQYF,TGCAGTGCTACCGGGTACGGGGAGCAGTACTTC,-,-,TRBV20-1,TRBJ2-7
CSVRTGGSEQFF,TGCAGCGTCCGGACAGGGGGGTCTGAGCAGTTCTTC,TRBD1,-,TRBV29-1,TRBJ2-1
CASSLAQGPTGELFF,TGTGCCAGCAGCTTAGCACAGGGGCCCACCGGGGAGCTGTTTTTT,TRBD1,-,TRBV11-2,TRBJ2-2
CASSGPGGGNEQFF,TGTGCCAGCAGCGGGCCGGGAGGCGGGAATGAGCAGTTCTTC,TRBD2,-,TRBV11-2,TRBJ2-1
CASSQGPGPSYEQYF,TGTGCCAGCAGCCAGGGCCCCGGCCCCTCCTACGAGCAGTACTTC,-,-,TRBV3-1/TRBV3-2,TRBJ2-7
CASSFGQGIDTQYF,TGTGCCAGCAGCTTTGGGCAGGGCATAGATACGCAGTATTTT,-,-,TRBV7-9,TRBJ2-3
CSARSGHEQYF,TGCAGTGCTAGAAGCGGTCACGAGCAGTACTTC,-,-,TRBV20-1,TRBJ2-7
CALGGGFNYGYTF,TGTGCCTTAGGTGGGGGGTTCAACTATGGCTACACCTTC,-,-,TRBV30,TRBJ1-2
CASVDRLPDYGYTF,TGTGCCAGCGTGGACAGACTCCCCGACTATGGCTACACCTTC,-,-,TRBV6-6,TRBJ1-2
CASSDGQETSPLHF,TGTGCCAGCAGTGACGGACAGGAGACCTCACCCCTCCACTTT,TRBD1,-,TRBV6-4,TRBJ1-6
CASGLGGAGNTIYF,TGTGCTAGTGGTTTGGGTGGTGCGGGAAACACCATATATTTT,-,-,TRBV12-5,TRBJ1-3
CASSEATSGSVGTGELFF,TGTGCCAGCAGTGAAGCGACTAGCGGGAGCGTTGGCACCGGGGAGCTGTTTTTT,TRBD2,once,TRBV2,TRBJ2-2
CASSFGQALNTEAFF,TGTGCCAGCAGCTTCGGACAGGCCTTGAACACTGAAGCTTTCTTT,TRBD1,-,TRBV7-9,TRBJ1-1
CASTMTSGRTDTQYF,TGCGCCAGCACCATGACTAGCGGGAGGACAGATACGCAGTATTTT,TRBD2,-,TRBV4-1,TRBJ2-3
CASSLVRETQYF,TGTGCCAGCAGCTTAGTGAGAGAGACCCAGTACTTC,-,medium-sized,TRBV13,TRBJ2-5
CASSLDGGRAKGNEQFF,TGCGCCAGCAGCTTGGATGGCGGGAGGGCTAAGGGGAATGAGCAGTTCTTC,TRBD2,-,TRBV5-1,TRBJ2-1
CASSNPRQGAPEGELFF,TGTGCCAGTAGTAACCCTCGGCAGGGGGCCCCTGAGGGGGAGCTGTTTTTT,TRBD1,-,TRBV19,TRBJ2-2
CAISDLGGYGYTF,TGTGCCATCAGTGATTTGGGGGGCTATGGCTACACCTTC,-,-,TRBV10-3,TRBJ1-2
CASWGQGEETQYF,TGCGCCAGCTGGGGACAGGGGGAAGAGACCCAGTACTTC,TRBD1,-,TRBV5-1,TRBJ2-5
CASSWRDRQRDNEQFF,TGTGCCAGCAGCTGGCGGGACAGGCAAAGGGACAATGAGCAGTTCTTC,TRBD1,-,TRBV7-9,TRBJ2-1
CASSPGQISYEQYF,TGTGCCAGCAGCCCGGGACAGATCTCCTACGAGCAGTACTTC,TRBD1,-,TRBV14,TRBJ2-7
CASSQDRATEAFF,TGTGCCAGCAGCCAAGACAGGGCTACTGAAGCTTTCTTT,-,-,TRBV3-1/TRBV3-2,TRBJ1-1
CASRSTGVWNEQFF,TGTGCCAGCAGATCAACAGGGGTTTGGAATGAGCAGTTCTTC,TRBD1,-,TRBV7-8,TRBJ2-1
CASSEVPGIFTNEKLFF,TGTGCCAGCAGTGAAGTGCCAGGGATTTTCACTAATGAAAAACTGTTTTTT,-,-,TRBV6-1,TRBJ1-4
CASRGGGAGDVYEQYF,TGTGCCAGTAGGGGCGGGGGAGCGGGAGACGTCTACGAGCAGTACTTC,TRBD2,-,TRBV19,TRBJ2-7
CASRTSGTRGSGELFF,TGTGCCAGTAGGACTAGCGGCACCCGAGGTTCCGGGGAGCTGTTTTTT,TRBD2,-,TRBV19,TRBJ2-2
CASSSFTANTEAFF,TGCGCCAGCAGCTCATTTACAGCGAACACTGAAGCTTTCTTT,-,-,TRBV5-1,TRBJ1-1
CASAPGGILNSPLHF,TGTGCCAGCGCCCCTGGGGGGATATTAAATTCACCCCTCCACTTT,-,few,TRBV5-4,TRBJ1-6
CASSVDGITGNQPQHF,TGTGCCAGCAGCGTAGATGGCATCACAGGAAATCAGCCCCAGCATTTT,-,once,TRBV9,TRBJ1-5
CASSGVPWSEKLFF,TGTGCCAGCAGTGGAGTTCCTTGGAGTGAAAAACTGTTTTTT,-,-,TRBV2,TRBJ1-4
CASSSSGRGGKNNSPLHF,TGTGCCAGCAGCTCCTCGGGGAGAGGCGGAAAAAATAATTCACCCCTCCACTTT,-,-,TRBV7-8,TRBJ1-6
CASSRRTGTGGSPLHF,TGTGCCAGCAGCCGTAGGACAGGGACTGGGGGTTCACCCCTCCACTTT,TRBD1,-,TRBV27,TRBJ1-6
CASSLVFQPQHF,TGTGCCAGCAGTTTAGTATTTCAGCCCCAGCATTTT,-,-,TRBV12-3/TRBV12-4,TRBJ1-5